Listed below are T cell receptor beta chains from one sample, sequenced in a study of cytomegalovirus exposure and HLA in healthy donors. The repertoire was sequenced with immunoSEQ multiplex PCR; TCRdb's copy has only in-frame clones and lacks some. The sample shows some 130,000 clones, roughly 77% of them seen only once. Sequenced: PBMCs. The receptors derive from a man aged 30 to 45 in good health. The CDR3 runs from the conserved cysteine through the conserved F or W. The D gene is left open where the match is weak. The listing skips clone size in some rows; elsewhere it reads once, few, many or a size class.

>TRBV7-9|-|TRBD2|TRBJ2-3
TGTGCCAGCAACGTAGCGGGAGTGGGAGATACGCAGTATTTT
CASNVAGVGDTQYF
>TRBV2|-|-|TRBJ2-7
TGTGCCAGCAGTCCGCGGCAGCGCTCCTACGAGCAGTACTTC
CASSPRQRSYEQYF
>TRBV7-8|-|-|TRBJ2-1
TGTGCCAGCAGCGGGCTGAGCTCCTACAATGAGCAGTTCTTC
CASSGLSSYNEQFF
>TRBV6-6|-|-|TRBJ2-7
TGTGCCAGCAGTCCTCGAGACGAGCAGTACTTC
CASSPRDEQYF
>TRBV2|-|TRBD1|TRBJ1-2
TGTGCCAGCAGGAGAGGGACAGGGAAGGAAGGCTACACCTTC
CASRRGTGKEGYTF
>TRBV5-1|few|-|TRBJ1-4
TGCGCCAGCAGCCTAGGACAGACCTCCAATGAAAAACTGTTTTTT
CASSLGQTSNEKLFF
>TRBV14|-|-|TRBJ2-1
TGTGCCAGCAGCCACTGGATATCGGGGATCGATGAGCAGTTCTTC
CASSHWISGIDEQFF
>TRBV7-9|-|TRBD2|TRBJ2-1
TGTGCCAGCAGCTTGGGGGGGTCCTACAATGAGCAGTTCTTC
CASSLGGSYNEQFF
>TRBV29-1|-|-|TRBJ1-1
TGCAGCGTCTCTCCCTCGGCGGGGAGAAACACTGAAGCTTTCTTT
CSVSPSAGRNTEAFF
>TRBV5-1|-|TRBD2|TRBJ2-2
TGCGCCAGCAGCTTGGATATTAGCGGGACCGGGGAGCTGTTTTTT
CASSLDISGTGELFF
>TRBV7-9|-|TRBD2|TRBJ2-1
TGTGCCAGCAGCTACCCTTTCGGGGGGGTCAATGAGCAGTTCTTC
CASSYPFGGVNEQFF
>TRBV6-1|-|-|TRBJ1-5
TGTGCCAGCAGTGAAGCGACACAGCATTTT
CASSEATQHF
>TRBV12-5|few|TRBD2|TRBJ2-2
TGTGCTAGTGGTTTGGGAAAGGGACTAGCGGGAGGCGACACCGGGGAGCTGTTTTTT
CASGLGKGLAGGDTGELFF
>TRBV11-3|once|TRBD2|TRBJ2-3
TGTGCCAGCAGCTTCCCGACTAGCGGGAGGGCCCCAGATACGCAGTATTTT
CASSFPTSGRAPDTQYF
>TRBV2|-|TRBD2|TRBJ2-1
TGTGCCAGCAGTGAGAGGGCTAGCGGGAGGGCCGAGAGAATCTTC
CASSERASGRAERIF
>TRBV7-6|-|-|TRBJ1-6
TGTGCCAGCAGTAGGGTGCAGGGAAATTCACCCCTCCACTTT
CASSRVQGNSPLHF
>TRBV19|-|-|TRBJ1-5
TGTGCCAGTACCCCCCGGCCGGGGGAGGGCAATCAGCCCCAGCATTTT
CASTPRPGEGNQPQHF
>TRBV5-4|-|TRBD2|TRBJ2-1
TGTGCCAGCAGCTTGGCTAGCGGGAGCTCTAGTGAGCAGTTCTTC
CASSLASGSSSEQFF
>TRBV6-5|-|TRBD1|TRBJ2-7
TGTGCCAGCAGTTTATCCGGGACAGGGAACGAGCAGTACTTC
CASSLSGTGNEQYF
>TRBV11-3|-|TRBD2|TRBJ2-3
TGTGCCAGCAGCCCCCGACTAGCGGGGTTGAGCACAGATACGCAGTATTTT
CASSPRLAGLSTDTQYF
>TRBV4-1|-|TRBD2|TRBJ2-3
TGCGCCAGCAGCCAGGAAGGACTAGGGTGGGCAGATACGCAGTATTTT
CASSQEGLGWADTQYF
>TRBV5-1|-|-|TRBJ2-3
TGCGCCAGCAGCTTAGGGACTCCCGGGGGTACAGATACGCAGTATTTT
CASSLGTPGGTDTQYF
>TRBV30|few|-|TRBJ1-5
TGTGCCTGGCAGCTCAGGGGTGATCAGCCCCAGCATTTT
CAWQLRGDQPQHF
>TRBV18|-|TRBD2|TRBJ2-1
TGTGCCAGCCAACCGGGACTAGCGGTCTACAATGAGCAGTTCTTC
CASQPGLAVYNEQFF
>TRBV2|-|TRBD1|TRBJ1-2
TGTGCCAGCAGTCTTGGGACAGGTGCTAACTATGGCTACACCTTC
CASSLGTGANYGYTF
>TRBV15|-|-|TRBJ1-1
TGTGCCACCAGCACCCGGGTGACCCAGTGGACTGAAGCTTTCTTT
CATSTRVTQWTEAFF
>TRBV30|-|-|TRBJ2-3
TGTGCCTGGAGTGTTACGGGAGATACGCAGTATTTT
CAWSVTGDTQYF
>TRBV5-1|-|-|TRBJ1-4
TGCGCCAGCAGCTTCTCGGGGGTAGACGAAAAACTGTTTTTT
CASSFSGVDEKLFF
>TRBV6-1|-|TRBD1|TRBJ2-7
TGTGCCAGCAGCCGGACAGGGCCCCTCTCCTACGAGCAGTACTTC
CASSRTGPLSYEQYF
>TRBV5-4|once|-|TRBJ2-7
TGTGCCAGCAGCTTGGAAGCGGCAGGTGAGCAGTACTTC
CASSLEAAGEQYF
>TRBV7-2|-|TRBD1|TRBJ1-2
TGTGCCAGCAGCCCAACAGGGGGCGATGGCTACACCTTC
CASSPTGGDGYTF
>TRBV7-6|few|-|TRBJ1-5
TGTGCCAGCAGCCCGGGATTAAGGCAGCCCCAGCATTTT
CASSPGLRQPQHF
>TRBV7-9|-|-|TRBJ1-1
TGTGCCAGCAGCTTACACAGCCTGAACACTGAAGCTTTCTTT
CASSLHSLNTEAFF
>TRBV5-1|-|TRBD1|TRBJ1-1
TGCGCCAGCAGCCCCGGGACAGGGGCAATTAGGGCTGAAGCTTTCTTT
CASSPGTGAIRAEAFF
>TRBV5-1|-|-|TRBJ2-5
TGCGCCAGCAGCTGGACTCCTGGAGGGGAGACCCAGTACTTC
CASSWTPGGETQYF
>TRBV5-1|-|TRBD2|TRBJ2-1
TGCGCCAGCAGCACGACTAGCGGAGGCTCCTACAATGAGCAGTTCTTC
CASSTTSGGSYNEQFF
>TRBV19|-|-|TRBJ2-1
TGTGCCAGTAGTATCCCTCCCGGGGGCGGGAGTAGCAATGAGCAGTTCTTC
CASSIPPGGGSSNEQFF
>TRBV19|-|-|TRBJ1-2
TGTGCCAGTAGCCCAAACCCCGGGACACCCAGCTATGGCTACACCTTC
CASSPNPGTPSYGYTF
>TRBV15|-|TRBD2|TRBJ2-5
TGTGCCACCAGCCTACGGACTAGCGGGATGGAGACCCAGTACTTC
CATSLRTSGMETQYF
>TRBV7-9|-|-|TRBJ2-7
TGTTCCAGCAGCCCCGGGAGCTACGAGCAGTACTTC
CSSSPGSYEQYF
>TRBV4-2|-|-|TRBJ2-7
TGTGCCAGCAGCCAAGAGTCGGCGGTTAGCTCCTACGAGCAGTACTTC
CASSQESAVSSYEQYF
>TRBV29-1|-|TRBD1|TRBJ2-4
TGCAGCGTCACCCCGGCTCCGGGACAGAGGTCCAAAAACATTCAGTACTTC
CSVTPAPGQRSKNIQYF
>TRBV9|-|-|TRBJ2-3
TGTGCCAGCAGCGTAGCCGGGTCTAATACGCAGTATTTT
CASSVAGSNTQYF
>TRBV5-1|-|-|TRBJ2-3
TGCGCCAGCCGGGGGGATACGCAGTATTTT
CASRGDTQYF
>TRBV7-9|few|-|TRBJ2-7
TGTGCCAGCAGCTTAGGCAGGGGAACCGACGAGCAGTACTTC
CASSLGRGTDEQYF
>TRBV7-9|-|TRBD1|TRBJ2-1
TGTGCCAGCAGCTGGGGGACAGGGGATTACAATGAGCAGTTCTTC
CASSWGTGDYNEQFF
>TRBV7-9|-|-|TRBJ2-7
TGTGCCAGCAGCTTAGCCTCGCGGCAGTACTTC
CASSLASRQYF
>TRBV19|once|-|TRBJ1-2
TGTGCCAGTAGTATTGCGGGAGATTCGAGCTATGGCTACACCTTC
CASSIAGDSSYGYTF
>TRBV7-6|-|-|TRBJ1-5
TGTGCCAGCAGCTCTGGCGGAGGAAGGGCCCAGCATTTT
CASSSGGGRAQHF